The rows below give T cell receptor beta chains drawn from one sample of a study of T cells in localized non-small cell lung cancer. Sequencing used immunoSEQ multiplex PCR; TCRdb keeps in-frame clones, though not all of them. The data show approximately 83,000 clones, approximately 91% seen once. Specimen: PBMCs, collected before any cancer treatment. The receptors were sampled from a woman between 40 and 69 years old with stage II squamous cell lung carcinoma. CDR3s include the opening cysteine and the closing phenylalanine or tryptophan. The order of the fields is clone size, D gene, J gene, V gene, CDR3 DNA, CDR3 protein. D genes are given only for firm matches. Expanded clones get a size class; other rows say once, few or many, or leave the size out.

NA,NA,TRBJ1-4,TRBV19,TGTGCCAGTAGTATCTCTGCGGCAACTAATGAAAAACTGTTTTTT,CASSISAATNEKLFF
NA,NA,TRBJ2-1,TRBV19,TGTGCCAGTAACGGGGGCTCCTACAATGAGCAGTTCTTC,CASNGGSYNEQFF
NA,NA,TRBJ1-2,TRBV7-9,TGTGCCAGCAGCTTAGTGGAGGGTTCATATGGCTACACCTTC,CASSLVEGSYGYTF
NA,NA,TRBJ2-1,TRBV7-6,TGTGCCAGCAGCTTAGAAGCTGGGAATGAGCAGTTCTTC,CASSLEAGNEQFF
NA,NA,TRBJ1-4,TRBV19,TGTGCCAGTAGTGAAAGACCAGGAACTAATGAAAAACTGTTTTTT,CASSERPGTNEKLFF
once,TRBD1,TRBJ2-1,TRBV11-3,TGTGCCAGCAGCTCCACCGGGACAGGGGAGAATGAGCAGTTCTTC,CASSSTGTGENEQFF
NA,NA,TRBJ1-1,TRBV5-4,TGTGCCAGCAGCTTCGGGAACACTGAAGCTTTCTTT,CASSFGNTEAFF
NA,NA,TRBJ1-5,TRBV5-8,TGTGCCAGCAGCTTAGGTAGGGCCAAGGGGGGCAATCAGCCCCAGCATTTT,CASSLGRAKGGNQPQHF
NA,NA,TRBJ2-1,TRBV5-1,TGCGCCAGCAGCTTTCAGGGCCCGAGCTCCTACAATGAGCAGTTCTTC,CASSFQGPSSYNEQFF
once,TRBD1,TRBJ2-7,TRBV7-8,TGTGCCAGCAGCTCAGGACAGGGGGCCTTCTCCTACGAGCAGTACTTC,CASSSGQGAFSYEQYF
NA,NA,TRBJ1-1,TRBV10-1,TGCGCCAGCAGTAGGGACTCTAAGAACACTGAAGCTTTCTTT,CASSRDSKNTEAFF
NA,NA,TRBJ1-2,TRBV5-4,TGTGCCAGCAGCTTGGGCTCACCCTATGGCTACACCTTC,CASSLGSPYGYTF
NA,NA,TRBJ2-1,TRBV30,TGTGCCTGGAGGGCGGGGACTCTCTACAATGAGCAGTTCTTC,CAWRAGTLYNEQFF
NA,NA,TRBJ1-4,TRBV6-5,TGTGCCAGCAGTTATCGGGCCCCGTTGGGCGAAAAACTGTTTTTT,CASSYRAPLGEKLFF
NA,NA,TRBJ2-5,TRBV19,TGTGCCAGTAGTTCCCGGGGGTGGTCAGAGACCCAGTACTTC,CASSSRGWSETQYF
NA,NA,TRBJ1-1,TRBV5-1,TGCGCCAGCAGCGGGGGCCAGATGAACACTGAAGCTTTCTTT,CASSGGQMNTEAFF
NA,NA,TRBJ2-1,TRBV6-5,TGTGCCAGCAGTCCCACCTTTACGGGGCGGGAGCAGTTCTTC,CASSPTFTGREQFF
once,NA,TRBJ1-4,TRBV7-2,TGTGCCAGCAGCTCGTCAGGCTCAACTAATGAAAAACTGTTTTTT,CASSSSGSTNEKLFF
NA,NA,TRBJ2-7,TRBV5-1,TGCGCCAGCAGCTCCCGGACAGCATACTACGAGCAGTACTTC,CASSSRTAYYEQYF
NA,NA,TRBJ1-4,TRBV27,TGTGCCAGCAGTCGATTTTCAGGATCCACAACTAATGAAAAACTGTTTTTT,CASSRFSGSTTNEKLFF
NA,NA,TRBJ2-7,TRBV30,TGTGCCTGGGGGGGGATCTACGAGCAGTACTTC,CAWGGIYEQYF
NA,NA,TRBJ1-5,TRBV19,TGTGCCAGTAGTATAAATTATAGCAATCAGCCCCAGCATTTT,CASSINYSNQPQHF
once,NA,TRBJ1-3,TRBV30,TGTGCCTGGAGTAGGAAGGGCAGTAGGGGTGGAAACACCATATATTTT,CAWSRKGSRGGNTIYF
NA,NA,TRBJ1-1,TRBV7-6,TGTGCCAGCAGCTTGAAAATCAGCGGCGCTGAAGCTTTCTTT,CASSLKISGAEAFF
NA,TRBD1,TRBJ1-1,TRBV25-1,TGTGCCAGCACCGGACAGGATAGAGTGAACACTGAAGCTTTCTTT,CASTGQDRVNTEAFF
NA,TRBD1,TRBJ2-2,TRBV19,TGTGCCAGTAGCTACGGACAGGGAACGAACACCGGGGAGCTGTTTTTT,CASSYGQGTNTGELFF
NA,NA,TRBJ1-1,TRBV7-6,TGTGCCAGCAGCTTAGGAGAGAACACTGAAGCTTTCTTT,CASSLGENTEAFF
NA,NA,TRBJ2-2,TRBV6-5,TGTGCCAGCAGTTACGCAGGGGGGGTAACCGGGGAGCTGTTTTTT,CASSYAGGVTGELFF
NA,NA,TRBJ1-2,TRBV6-4,TGTGCCAGCAGTCCCAGGGATTTTAACTATGGCTACACCTTC,CASSPRDFNYGYTF
NA,NA,TRBJ2-7,TRBV6-5,TGTGCCAGCGGGCGGGGACAAAACTACGAGCAGTACTTC,CASGRGQNYEQYF
NA,NA,TRBJ1-5,TRBV30,TGTGCCTGGAGTCCCCGGGACTTTCGTAGCAATCAGCCCCAGCATTTT,CAWSPRDFRSNQPQHF
few,NA,TRBJ2-1,TRBV5-4,TGTGCCAGCAGCTCTGGGACTCCGGATTACAATGAGCAGTTCTTC,CASSSGTPDYNEQFF
NA,TRBD2,TRBJ2-1,TRBV29-1,TGCAGCGTAGCGGGAGGGCCGCATGAGCAGTTCTTC,CSVAGGPHEQFF
NA,TRBD1,TRBJ2-2,TRBV5-1,TGCGCCAGCAGCGTCCCCGGGACAGGGGGGAAGAACACCGGGGAGCTGTTTTTT,CASSVPGTGGKNTGELFF
once,NA,TRBJ1-3,TRBV9,TGTGCCAGCAGCGTCGGGGCAACTGGAAACACCATATATTTT,CASSVGATGNTIYF
NA,TRBD2,TRBJ2-1,TRBV5-1,TGCGCCAGCAGCCCCTTGACTAGCGGGGGTGGTGAGCAGTTCTTC,CASSPLTSGGGEQFF
NA,NA,TRBJ2-7,TRBV2,TGTGCCAGCAGCCCGGGGGCAGCCAACGAGCAGTACTTC,CASSPGAANEQYF
NA,NA,TRBJ1-2,TRBV6-1,TGTGCCAGCAGTGAGAGGGGGGGCGATGGCTACACCTTC,CASSERGGDGYTF
NA,TRBD2,TRBJ2-5,TRBV11-3,TGTGCCAGCAGCCTGGGACTAGCGGGAGGGGAGACCCAGTACTTC,CASSLGLAGGETQYF
NA,TRBD2,TRBJ2-2,TRBV30,TGTGCCTGGAGTGGGCTAGCGGGGGAGAACACCGGGGAGCTGTTTTTT,CAWSGLAGENTGELFF
once,NA,TRBJ2-1,TRBV5-6,TGTGCCAGCAGCTTAGGGGGGAGTAATGAGCAGTTCTTC,CASSLGGSNEQFF
NA,TRBD1,TRBJ2-7,TRBV6-1,TGTGCCAGCTTCTGGGGGGGGACAGGGGGCGAGCAGTACTTC,CASFWGGTGGEQYF